Presented here are 30 T cell receptor beta chains from one specimen sequenced in a study of shared clonotypes between healthy human individuals. Libraries were prepared by immunoSEQ multiplex PCR; TCRdb keeps only in-frame clonotypes and omits some of them. The table shows about 470,000 clones, with 70% to 80% occurring only once. The specimen sequenced was PBMCs. The receptor source for this set is a woman between 40 and 50 years old in good health. Some clones in this sample may be carry-over from other donors' samples.

The chain joins TRBV6-6 to TRBJ1-2, with TRBD1 as a possible D gene (6 bases). The germline V gene encodes CDR1 MNHNY and CDR2 SVGAGI (reference sequence). The CDR3 is 14 amino acids. V was shortened by 6 bases and J by 7 bases, with 18 bases between the two germline ends. CDR3 region: CASRPPGGGGGYTF. CDR3 sequence (DNA): TGTGCCAGCAGACCGCCTGGGGGGGGCGGTGGCTACACCTTC.

The chain links TRBV9 to TRBJ2-2; maybe TRBD2 (7 bases). With 5 bases removed from V and 0 bases from J, the gap between germline ends came to 14 bases. CDR1 SGDLS and CDR2 YYNGEE come from the germline V gene. The CDR3 is 16 amino acids. Here the CDR3 reads CASSAAGAPNTGELFF. The CDR3 nucleotides read TGTGCCAGCAGTGCCGCGGGGGCCCCGAACACCGGGGAGCTGTTTTTT.

The chain couples TRBV28 to TRBJ2-1, with 10 bases fitting TRBD2. J was trimmed by 5 bases and V by 5 bases; bases with no gene match: 6. Germline V gene sequence: CDR1 MDHEN, CDR2 SYDVKM. CDR3 length: 15 amino acids. Written as DNA, the CDR3 is TGTGCCAGCAGTCCTCGACTAGCGGGTGACAATGAGCAGTTCTTC. Translating gives CASSPRLAGDNEQFF.

The chain carries TRBV7-2 and TRBJ2-1; 8 bases line up with TRBD2. Trimming took 0 bases from V and 6 from J; bases not matched to a gene: 7. CDR3 length: 16 amino acids. Germline V lookup: CDR1 SGHTA, CDR2 FQGNSA. The CDR3 loop reads CASSLARAGGGNEQFF. The CDR3 DNA reads as TGTGCCAGCAGCTTAGCGCGGGCGGGAGGAGGCAATGAGCAGTTCTTC.

A single count supports this clone. The chain couples TRBV29-1 to TRBJ2-3; TRBD1 matches 9 bases. Germline assignment: CDR1 SQVTM and CDR2 ANQGSEA. The CDR3 spans 15 residues. J was trimmed by 4 bases and V by 3 bases; bases with no gene match: 8. This CDR3 reads CSVERRTGGPDTQYF. The CDR3 DNA is TGCAGCGTTGAGCGACGAACAGGGGGCCCAGATACGCAGTATTTT.

This clone was found a few times. The chain links TRBV11-2 to TRBJ1-1; 9 nucleotides agree with TRBD1. J was trimmed by 6 bases and V by 6 bases; bases with no gene match: 5. In germline, CDR1 is SGHAT, CDR2 FQNNGV. There are 13 residues in the CDR3. CDR3 region: CASSQTGGSEAFF. DNA for the CDR3: TGTGCCAGCAGTCAGACAGGGGGATCTGAAGCTTTCTTT.

The gene calls are TRBV7-7 and TRBJ2-2, with 8 positions matching TRBD2. The germline CDR1 and CDR2 sequences are SSHAT and FNYEAQ (reference sequence). CDR3 size: 15 residues. The CDR3 DNA is TGTGCTAGCGGGATGGGGACAACGAACACCGGGGAGCTGTTTTTT. Its protein product is CASGMGTTNTGELFF.

This chain uses TRBV5-4 with TRBJ2-5, with TRBD2 matching 10 bases. The ends lost 0 bases at V and 1 base at J; junction bases unmatched: 3. CDR3 length: 16 residues. CDR1 is SGHNT, CDR2 YYREEE, per germline (reference sequence). CDR3 DNA sequence: TGTGCCAGCAGCTTGGCCGGACTAGCGGTCCAAGAGACCCAGTACTTC. Its translation is CASSLAGLAVQETQYF. The full variable domain, rest sourced from reference TRBV5-4 and TRBJ2-5, is ETGVTQSPTHLIKTRGQQVTLRCSSQSGHNTVSWYQQALGQGPQFIFQYYREEENGRGNFPPRFSGLQFPNYSSELNVNALELDDSALYLCASSLAGLAVQETQYFGPGTRLLVL.

This rearrangement joins TRBV7-2 to TRBJ2-3, with 7 positions matching TRBD2. This CDR3 spans 15 amino acids. Losses at the gene ends were 3 bases for V and 2 bases for J; bases not matched to a gene: 5. CDR1 and CDR2 from the germline V gene are SGHTA and FQGNSA. CDR3: CASSLGGGPTDTQYF. CDR3 nucleotides: TGTGCCAGCAGCTTGGGGGGAGGGCCCACAGATACGCAGTATTTT. Variable domain in full (rest from reference TRBV7-2 and TRBJ2-3): GAGVSQSPSNKVTEKGKDVELRCDPISGHTALYWYRQSLGQGLEFLIYFQGNSAPDKSGLPSDRFSAERTGGSVSTLTIQRTQQEDSAVYLCASSLGGGPTDTQYFGPGTRLTVL.

The chain is built from TRBV2 and TRBJ1-1, with D perhaps matching TRBD1 (6 bases). There are 16 residues in the CDR3. V was trimmed by 8 bases and J by 1 base, leaving 20 bases between them. Germline CDR1 reads SNHLY; CDR2 reads FYNNEI. CDR3 DNA sequence: TGTGCCAGCGGGGGGCTTCCGGGACGCAGGAACACTGAAGCTTTCTTT. Its translation: CASGGLPGRRNTEAFF.

To note about this clone: This sample includes further DNA sequences coding for the same CDR3. This chain uses TRBV20-1 with TRBJ2-3; no firm D call. The germline CDR1 and CDR2 sequences are DFQATT and SNEGSKA (reference sequence). This CDR3 comprises 11 residues. V shed 3 bases and J shed 3 bases, with 4 bases lying between them. In DNA, the CDR3 is TGCAGTGCTAGCGGGACAGATACGCAGTATTTT. Translating it yields CSASGTDTQYF.

This chain connects TRBV7-2 to TRBJ2-7; TRBD2 agrees at 12 bases. This CDR3 has 17 amino acids. V was pared by 1 base and J by 12 bases, with 16 bases of the junction left unmatched. Germline CDR1 reads SGHTA; CDR2 reads FQGNSA. The DNA of the CDR3 is TGTGCCAGCAGCTTAGTACGGAGCGGACTAGCGGGACAAAGCCCGTACTTC. The encoded protein is CASSLVRSGLAGQSPYF. The whole variable domain, filled in from reference TRBV7-2 and TRBJ2-7, reads GAGVSQSPSNKVTEKGKDVELRCDPISGHTALYWYRQSLGQGLEFLIYFQGNSAPDKSGLPSDRFSAERTGGSVSTLTIQRTQQEDSAVYLCASSLVRSGLAGQSPYFGPGTRLTVT.

This clone was counted at least ten times. Different DNA sequences within this sample yield the same CDR3. The chain joins TRBV7-2 to TRBJ2-3; D is unclear. Per the germline V gene, CDR1 is SGHTA and CDR2 is FQGNSA. The V and J ends lost 5 bases and 0 bases respectively, with 9 bases between them. The CDR3 sequence is 14 residues long. The CDR3 nucleotides read TGTGCCAGCAGCCCGACGACTAGCACAGATACGCAGTATTTT. Its protein is CASSPTTSTDTQYF.

The CDR3 protein is CASRGQTPYEQYF. Here the CDR3 DNA reads TGTGCCAGCAGGGGGCAAACACCCTACGAGCAGTACTTC. The V gene is TRBV2, the J gene TRBJ2-5; D is perhaps TRBD1 (5 bases). With the DNA end fitting TRBJ2-7 better, the J assignment may be wrong. The CDR3 contains 13 residues. CDR1 and CDR2 from the germline V gene are SNHLY and FYNNEI.

The V gene is TRBV28, the J gene TRBJ2-1, with 9 bases matching TRBD2. V lost 3 bases, J lost 4 bases, and 16 bases stayed unmatched. This CDR3 has 19 amino acids. Looked up from germline, CDR1 is MDHEN and CDR2 is SYDVKM. In nucleotides, the CDR3 is TGTGCCAGCAGTTTCGGGGCTAGCGGGGACCCCCCCCTTTACAATGAGCAGTTCTTC. Translating it yields CASSFGASGDPPLYNEQFF. The full variable domain, rest sourced from reference TRBV28 and TRBJ2-1, is DVKVTQSSRYLVKRTGEKVFLECVQDMDHENMFWYRQDPGLGLRLIYFSYDVKMKEKGDIPEGYSVSREKKERFSLILESASTNQTSMYLCASSFGASGDPPLYNEQFFGPGTRLTVL.

At least ten counts were recorded for this clone. The rearrangement links TRBV7-8 to TRBJ1-1, with a weak D call TRBD1 (5 bases). Germline CDR1 reads SGHVS; CDR2 reads FQNEAQ. Trimming pared 5 bases from V and 1 base from J, leaving 14 bases between. The CDR3 loop spans 15 amino acids. The CDR3 coding sequence is TGTGCCAGCAGCCCCTGGGGGGGTAGGAACACTGAAGCTTTCTTT. Protein sequence: CASSPWGGRNTEAFF.

V usage is TRBV2 and J usage is TRBJ2-3; the match to TRBD1 covers 9 bases. Germline V gives CDR1 SNHLY, CDR2 FYNNEI. The CDR3 runs to 15 residues. The V segment lost 8 bases and the J segment 7 bases; nucleotides outside the gene matches: 13. DNA for the CDR3: TGTGCCAGCGGAGGGTCTGGGACAGGGCTCCATACGCAGTATTTT. Its protein product is CASGGSGTGLHTQYF.

The chain joins TRBV7-2 to TRBJ2-7; 8 positions match TRBD1. The CDR3 runs 14 residues. After removal of 5 bases from V and 4 bases from J, the junction contained 7 bases not matched to a gene. Germline assignment: CDR1 SGHTA and CDR2 FQGNSA. The CDR3 coding sequence is TGTGCCAGCAGCCCGGACAGGGCCGCATACGAGCAGTACTTC. Amino acids: CASSPDRAAYEQYF.

The chain links TRBV5-6 to TRBJ2-3; D perhaps matches TRBD1 (5 bases). This CDR3 is 16 amino acids long. Germline CDR1 and CDR2: SGHDT and YYEEEE. V was shortened by 0 bases and J by 4 bases, with 15 bases between the two germline ends. CDR3 sequence reads: CASSLEGREFADTQYF. The CDR3 DNA reads as TGTGCCAGCAGCTTGGAAGGCAGGGAATTCGCAGATACGCAGTATTTT.

The chain links TRBV5-1 to TRBJ2-1; 9 nucleotides match TRBD2. Trimming removed 7 bases from V and 7 bases from J; junction bases left unmatched: 6. The germline V gene has CDR1 SGHRS and CDR2 YFSETQ. The CDR3 sequence is 13 residues long. The CDR3 DNA follows: TGCGCCAGCGGTTTGCGGGAGGGGAATGAGCAGTTCTTC. Residues: CASGLREGNEQFF.

DNA for the CDR3: TGTGCCAGCAGCTTCCTAGCGGGAGAAGGTTGGGAGACCCAGTACTTC. Its protein product is CASSFLAGEGWETQYF. The chain uses TRBV5-5 and TRBJ2-5; 10 nucleotides align to TRBD2. The CDR3 runs 16 residues. After removal of 2 bases from V and 5 bases from J, the junction contained 9 bases not matched to a gene. Looked up from germline, CDR1 is SGHKS and CDR2 is YYEKEE (reference sequence).

This chain joins TRBV11-2 and TRBJ2-7, with D unclear. Germline values: CDR1 SGHAT, CDR2 FQNNGV. The CDR3 length is 11 residues. Deletions cut 4 bases from V and 7 bases from J, with 8 bases between. The CDR3 nucleotides are TGTGCCAGCAGCTACCGTCGTGAGCAGTACTTC. Translated: CASSYRREQYF.

The V call is TRBV5-1, the J call TRBJ2-1; 13 positions match TRBD2. V was pared by 3 bases and J by 9 bases, with 6 bases of the junction left unmatched. In germline, CDR1 is SGHRS, CDR2 YFSETQ. CDR3 length: 15 amino acids. The CDR3 sequence is CASSSGLAGVVEQFF. CDR3 bases: TGCGCCAGCAGCTCCGGACTAGCGGGAGTAGTTGAGCAGTTCTTC.

The rearrangement joins TRBV30 to TRBJ2-5, with 13 bases that match TRBD2. The J segment lost 0 bases and the V segment lost 8 bases, leaving 6 bases of the junction unmatched. This CDR3 has 15 residues. Germline V gene data show CDR1 as GTSNPN and CDR2 as SVGIG (reference sequence). CDR3 nucleotide sequence: TGTGCCGGACAACTAGCGGGAGGGTACCAAGAGACCCAGTACTTC. Amino acid sequence: CAGQLAGGYQETQYF. The full variable domain, with the rest looked up from reference TRBV30 and TRBJ2-5, is SQTIHQWPATLVQPVGSPLSLECTVEGTSNPNLYWYRQAAGRGLQLLFYSVGIGQISSEVPQNLSASRPQDRQFILSSKKLLLSDSGFYLCAGQLAGGYQETQYFGPGTRLLVL.

The V gene is TRBV11-2, the J gene TRBJ2-1, with 10 bases that match TRBD2. V dropped 6 bases and J dropped 9; count of bases not matched to a gene: 8. This CDR3 has 14 residues. Germline V gene lookup returns CDR1 SGHAT and CDR2 FQNNGV. The CDR3 loop reads CASSSGRPGIEQFF. As DNA, the CDR3 is TGTGCCAGCAGTAGCGGGAGGCCGGGTATTGAGCAGTTCTTC.

The V gene is TRBV7-2, the J gene TRBJ1-2, with D uncertain. Trimming stripped 4 bases from V and 4 bases from J, with 10 bases between. CDR1 and CDR2 (germline): SGHTA, FQGNSA. This CDR3 has 13 amino acids. The chain's CDR3 is CASSSSAGYGYTF. The CDR3 DNA follows: TGTGCCAGCAGCTCATCAGCAGGCTATGGCTACACCTTC.

CDR3 sequence (DNA): TGTGCCAGTAGTATAATCGGACAGGGGAGACCCTACGAGCAGTACTTC. Translated: CASSIIGQGRPYEQYF. The rearrangement uses TRBV19 and TRBJ2-7, with 9 bases aligning to TRBD1. Germline V gives CDR1 LNHDA, CDR2 SQIVND (reference sequence). The J segment lost 2 bases and the V segment lost 2 bases, leaving 7 bases of the junction unmatched. The CDR3 is 16 amino acids.

The chain carries TRBV10-3 and TRBJ2-5; D could derive from TRBD1 or TRBD2 (5 bases each). The V gene lost 10 bases and the J gene lost 4 bases, with 16 bases spanning the gap. The CDR3 spans 13 residues. Per germline, CDR1 ENHRY and CDR2 SYGVKD. CDR3 sequence reads: CATRDPSRETQYF. Here the CDR3 DNA reads TGTGCCACCCGGGACCCGAGCCGAGAGACCCAGTACTTC.

The J gene is TRBJ2-5, the V gene TRBV6-1; TRBD1 might be the D (7 bases). Germline V gene data show CDR1 as MNHNS and CDR2 as SASEGT. The CDR3 length is 14 residues. The V end was cut by 3 bases, the J end by 5 bases, with 13 bases between. The CDR3 coding sequence is TGTGCCAGCAGTGAGTCGTCAGGGGGGGAGACCCAGTACTTC. It is translated as CASSESSGGETQYF.

V gene TRBV4-2 combines with J gene TRBJ2-1; TRBD2 aligns across 10 bases. CDR1 and CDR2 (germline): LGHNA, YNFKEQ. V lost 5 bases, J lost 5 bases, and 3 bases stayed unmatched. This CDR3 spans 14 amino acids. The CDR3 DNA is TGTGCCAGCAGCATAGGACTAGCGGACAATGAGCAGTTCTTC. Its protein product is CASSIGLADNEQFF.